A selection of T cell receptor beta chains follows, all from one sample in a study of graft-versus-host responses after intestinal transplantation. Sequencing was performed with immunoSEQ multiplex PCR; in TCRdb, only in-frame clones are kept and a portion is missing. Of about 120,000 clones in the sample, approximately 90% were seen once. For these receptors, no antigen is known. The sample consisted of unstimulated CD4+ T cells sorted from spleen or lymph node cells, taken before intestinal transplant. The receptors here all came from a human donor who received an intestinal transplant. Both conserved end residues are part of each CDR3. The D gene is left open where the match is weak.

j_call: TRBJ1-2; d_call: TRBD1; cdr3_length: 14; v_call: TRBV6-5; cdr3_aa: CASSLQGSEGGYTF
j_call: TRBJ1-6; d_call: -; cdr3_length: 15; v_call: TRBV30; cdr3_aa: CAWSGVPHYNSPLHF
j_call: TRBJ1-2; d_call: -; cdr3_length: 15; v_call: TRBV28; cdr3_aa: CASSPGGVDPGGFTF
j_call: TRBJ1-4; d_call: -; cdr3_length: 16; v_call: TRBV5-5; cdr3_aa: CASSLDAGTPGEKLFF
j_call: TRBJ2-7; d_call: TRBD2; cdr3_length: 15; v_call: TRBV28; cdr3_aa: CASSSRGGPSYEQYF
j_call: TRBJ1-5; d_call: -; cdr3_length: 14; v_call: TRBV6-1; cdr3_aa: CASRDSHSNQPQHF
j_call: TRBJ1-6; d_call: TRBD1; cdr3_length: 14; v_call: TRBV28; cdr3_aa: CASNRDSNNSPLHF
j_call: TRBJ1-4; d_call: -; cdr3_length: 13; v_call: TRBV29-1; cdr3_aa: CSVGRATNEKLFF
j_call: TRBJ2-1; d_call: TRBD1; cdr3_length: 17; v_call: TRBV27; cdr3_aa: CASSLDMGQGRVNEQFF
j_call: TRBJ2-7; d_call: TRBD2; cdr3_length: 19; v_call: TRBV4-2; cdr3_aa: CASSQDLGLAGGASYEQYF
j_call: TRBJ2-3; d_call: TRBD2; cdr3_length: 17; v_call: TRBV15; cdr3_aa: CATSRGASGARTDTQYF
j_call: TRBJ2-3; d_call: TRBD2; cdr3_length: 15; v_call: TRBV5-1; cdr3_aa: CASSLSSGVPHTQYF
j_call: TRBJ1-6; d_call: -; cdr3_length: 17; v_call: TRBV5-1; cdr3_aa: CASSFGPANSYNSPLHF
j_call: TRBJ2-5; d_call: -; cdr3_length: 13; v_call: TRBV4-2; cdr3_aa: CASSQRYQETQYF
j_call: TRBJ1-3; d_call: TRBD1; cdr3_length: 17; v_call: TRBV7-9; cdr3_aa: CASSLGGQAAYGNTIYF
j_call: TRBJ2-1; d_call: TRBD1; cdr3_length: 15; v_call: TRBV12-5; cdr3_aa: CASTVGTGAYNEQFF
j_call: TRBJ1-1; d_call: -; cdr3_length: 15; v_call: TRBV5-6; cdr3_aa: CASSGRGATITEAFF
j_call: TRBJ2-7; d_call: -; cdr3_length: 15; v_call: TRBV5-6; cdr3_aa: CASKGGEGAPYEQYF
j_call: TRBJ2-1; d_call: TRBD2; cdr3_length: 13; v_call: TRBV5-1; cdr3_aa: CASILSTGGEQFF
j_call: TRBJ1-5; d_call: TRBD1; cdr3_length: 13; v_call: TRBV19; cdr3_aa: CASSLTGGEPQHF